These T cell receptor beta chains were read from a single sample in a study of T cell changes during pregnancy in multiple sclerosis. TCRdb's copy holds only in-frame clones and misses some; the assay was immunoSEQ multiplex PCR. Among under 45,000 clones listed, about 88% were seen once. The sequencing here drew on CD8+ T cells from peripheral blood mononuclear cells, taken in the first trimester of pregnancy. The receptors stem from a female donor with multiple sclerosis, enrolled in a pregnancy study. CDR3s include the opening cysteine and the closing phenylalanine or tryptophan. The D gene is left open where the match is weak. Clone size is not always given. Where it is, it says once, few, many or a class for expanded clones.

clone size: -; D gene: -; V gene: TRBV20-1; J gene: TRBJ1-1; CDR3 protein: CSARVAEAFF; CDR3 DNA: TGCAGTGCTAGAGTAGCTGAAGCTTTCTTT
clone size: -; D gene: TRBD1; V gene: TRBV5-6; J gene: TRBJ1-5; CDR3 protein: CASSLEGQANQPQHF; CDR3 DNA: TGTGCCAGCAGCCTTGAGGGACAGGCCAATCAGCCCCAGCATTTT
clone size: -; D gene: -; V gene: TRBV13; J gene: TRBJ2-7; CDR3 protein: CASSTDRGLYEQYF; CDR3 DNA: TGTGCCAGCAGCACGGACAGAGGGCTCTACGAGCAGTACTTC
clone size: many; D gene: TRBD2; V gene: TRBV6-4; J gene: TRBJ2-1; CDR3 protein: CASSKLAGGEDEQFF; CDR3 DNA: TGTGCCAGCAGTAAACTAGCGGGGGGCGAGGATGAGCAGTTCTTC
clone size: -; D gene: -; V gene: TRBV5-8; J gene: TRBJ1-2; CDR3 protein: CASSPGVTANYGYTF; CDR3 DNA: TGTGCCAGCAGCCCCGGGGTAACCGCTAACTATGGCTACACCTTC
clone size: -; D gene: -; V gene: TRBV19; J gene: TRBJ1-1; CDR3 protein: CASSTVNTEAFF; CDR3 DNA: TGTGCCAGTAGTACGGTGAACACTGAAGCTTTCTTT
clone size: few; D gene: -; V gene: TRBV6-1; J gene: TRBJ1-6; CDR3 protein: CAIIQGSENSPLHF; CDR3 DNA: TGTGCTATCATTCAGGGCTCAGAGAATTCACCCCTCCACTTT
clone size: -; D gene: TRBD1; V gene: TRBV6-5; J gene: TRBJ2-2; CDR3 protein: CASRHRGTGELFF; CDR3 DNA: TGTGCCAGCAGACACAGGGGCACCGGGGAGCTGTTTTTT
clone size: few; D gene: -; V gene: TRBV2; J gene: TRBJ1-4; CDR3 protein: CASSELQVNEKLFF; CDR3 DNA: TGTGCCAGCAGTGAACTTCAGGTTAATGAAAAACTGTTTTTT
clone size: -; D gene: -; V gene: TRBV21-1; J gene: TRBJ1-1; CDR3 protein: CASRPGVMNTEAFF; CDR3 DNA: TGTGCCAGCAGGCCGGGGGTAATGAACACTGAAGCTTTCTTT